What follows are 30 T cell receptor beta chains derived from one specimen sequenced in a study of T cell changes during pregnancy in multiple sclerosis. Clones were read by immunoSEQ multiplex PCR, and TCRdb kept only the in-frame ones, dropping some. The table records over 90,000 clones, over 85% of them present only once. This sample comprised peripheral blood, obtained after pregnancy. Source of these receptors: a female donor with multiple sclerosis, enrolled in a pregnancy study.

The chain couples TRBV29-1 to TRBJ1-1, with 9 nucleotides matching TRBD1. This CDR3 contains 14 residues. V gave up 3 bases and J gave up 1 base; unmatched junction bases: 3. Germline lookup yields CDR1 SQVTM and CDR2 ANQGSEA. CDR3 sequence (DNA): TGCAGCGTTGAGGGACAGGGAGGGAACACTGAAGCTTTCTTT. This encodes CSVEGQGGNTEAFF.

CDR3 nucleotides: TGTGCCAGCACGGGGGAACCACAAGAGACCCAGTACTTC. Translated: CASTGEPQETQYF. The chain recombines TRBV28 with TRBJ2-5; tentative D call: TRBD2 (6 bases). CDR1 MDHEN and CDR2 SYDVKM come from the germline V gene. V lost 7 bases to trimming and J lost 2 bases, with 11 bases between them. The CDR3 covers 13 residues.

The chain combines TRBV11-3 with TRBJ2-2; TRBD1 matches 7 bases. Germline CDR1 is SGHNT and CDR2 is YENEEA. The CDR3 spans 18 residues. J was trimmed by 8 bases and V by 2 bases; bases with no gene match: 17. The DNA of the CDR3 is TGTGCCAGCAGCTTAAACGGGCTGGGGACAGCGTTTGGTGGGGAGCTGTTTTTT. Translation: CASSLNGLGTAFGGELFF.

The V and J genes are TRBV7-8 and TRBJ1-1, with a weak D call TRBD1 (6 bases). Looked up from germline, CDR1 is SGHVS and CDR2 is FQNEAQ. V shed 5 bases and J shed 2 bases, with 9 bases lying between them. CDR3 length: 13 amino acids. This chain's CDR3 is CASSADSNTEAFF. In DNA form, the CDR3 reads TGTGCCAGCAGCGCGGACAGTAACACTGAAGCTTTCTTT.

The chain has TRBV5-5 and TRBJ2-1; maybe TRBD1 (5 bases). The V gene's germline CDR1 is SGHKS and CDR2 YYEKEE (reference sequence). Trimming shortened V by 0 bases and J by 8 bases, and 15 bases separated the two germline ends. The CDR3 is made up of 15 amino acids. CDR3 sequence (DNA): TGTGCCAGCAGCTTGGAGGGGCAGGGTTGGGATGAGCAGTTCTTC. Translating gives CASSLEGQGWDEQFF. Supplemented by reference TRBV5-5 and TRBJ2-1, the full variable domain reads DAGVTQSPTHLIKTRGQQVTLRCSPISGHKSVSWYQQVLGQGPQFIFQYYEKEERGRGNFPDRFSARQFPNYSSELNVNALLLGDSALYLCASSLEGQGWDEQFFGPGTRLTVL.

This clone was seen a handful of times. V usage is TRBV15 and J usage is TRBJ1-1; D not certain. V lost 3 bases and J 8 bases, leaving 22 bases between the germline ends. CDR3 length: 16 residues. In germline, CDR1 is LNHNV, CDR2 YYDKDF (reference sequence). In nucleotides, the CDR3 is TGTGCCACCAGCAGGCCTACTTTAGGGAGGGATCTGGAAGCTTTCTTT. Translated, it gives CATSRPTLGRDLEAFF.

The chain couples TRBV19 to TRBJ2-1, with TRBD2 as a possible D gene (5 bases). Germline assignment: CDR1 LNHDA and CDR2 SQIVND (reference sequence). The CDR3 extends over 15 amino acids. The V end was cut by 3 bases, the J end by 10 bases, with 19 bases between. The CDR3 DNA sequence: TGTGCCAGTAGTATTTTGGGAGCGTATTCGGCCGAGCAGTTCTTC. Its translation is CASSILGAYSAEQFF.

The V call is TRBV19, the J call TRBJ2-3; D may be TRBD1 (6 bases). The CDR3 is 15 amino acids. Germline CDR1 and CDR2: LNHDA and SQIVND (reference sequence). Trimming shortened V by 4 bases and J by 0 bases, and 11 bases separated the two germline ends. Here the CDR3 reads CASSTGQISTDTQYF. CDR3 nucleotides: TGTGCCAGTAGTACCGGACAGATTAGCACAGATACGCAGTATTTT.

The chain employs TRBV5-6 and TRBJ1-1; a possible D gene is TRBD1 (5 bases). The V gene's germline CDR1 is SGHDT and CDR2 YYEEEE. Trimming removed 4 bases at V and 6 bases at J, with 10 bases between. This CDR3 has 12 amino acids. As DNA, the CDR3 is TGTGCCAGCAGCCCCGGGGGAGCTGAAGCTTTCTTT. Residues: CASSPGGAEAFF.

The rearrangement uses TRBV19 and TRBJ2-2, with a weak D call TRBD1 (6 bases). This CDR3 has 14 amino acids. Germline V gives CDR1 LNHDA, CDR2 SQIVND (reference sequence). V lost 7 bases and J 5 bases, leaving 14 bases between the germline ends. CDR3 nucleotide sequence: TGTGCCAGTAAACAGGGAAGGGGGACCGGGGAGCTGTTTTTT. It yields the protein CASKQGRGTGELFF.

The chain carries TRBV9 and TRBJ2-1, with D hard to call. The CDR3 has 13 residues. V lost 0 bases and J 4 bases, leaving 5 bases between the germline ends. Germline-derived CDR1 and CDR2 are SGDLS and YYNGEE. CDR3 coding DNA: TGTGCCAGCAGCGTAGATGAGTACAATGAGCAGTTCTTC. It yields the protein CASSVDEYNEQFF.

The CDR3 DNA reads as TGTGCCAGCTCACCAACTGTCACCGGCTACAATGAGCAGTTCTTC. Protein sequence: CASSPTVTGYNEQFF. This rearrangement joins TRBV18 to TRBJ2-1; unclear D gene. Looked up from germline, CDR1 is KGHSH and CDR2 is LQKENI. V gave up 2 bases and J gave up 3 bases, with 11 bases separating them. The CDR3 sequence is 15 residues long.

V and J are TRBV28 and TRBJ2-3; D is unresolved. Germline V lookup: CDR1 MDHEN, CDR2 SYDVKM. This CDR3 is built from 11 residues. V lost 3 bases, J lost 5 bases, and 3 bases lay in between. CDR3 DNA: TGTGCCAGCAGTTTTCTAGATACGCAGTATTTT. It specifies CASSFLDTQYF. The whole variable domain, filled in from reference TRBV28 and TRBJ2-3, reads DVKVTQSSRYLVKRTGEKVFLECVQDMDHENMFWYRQDPGLGLRLIYFSYDVKMKEKGDIPEGYSVSREKKERFSLILESASTNQTSMYLCASSFLDTQYFGPGTRLTVL.

The V call is TRBV30, the J call TRBJ2-7; D perhaps matches TRBD2 (6 bases). Germline V gene lookup returns CDR1 GTSNPN and CDR2 SVGIG (reference sequence). The CDR3 has 14 amino acids. The germline V and J ends were trimmed by 6 bases and 5 bases, with 20 bases remaining between them. The CDR3 nucleotides are TGTGCCTGTTCTTTAGCGGCTGGCGCCCACGAGCAGTACTTC. This codes for CACSLAAGAHEQYF.

A single count supports this clone. The chain has TRBV27 and TRBJ1-5; TRBD1 agrees at 7 bases. Germline CDR1 is MNHEY and CDR2 is SMNVEV (reference sequence). V lost 6 bases to trimming and J lost 3 bases; unmatched junction nucleotides: 8. This CDR3 has 15 residues. The CDR3 loop reads CASREGRGNNQPQHF. CDR3 nucleotides: TGTGCCAGCAGGGAAGGCAGGGGGAACAATCAGCCCCAGCATTTT.

The rearrangement links TRBV10-3 to TRBJ2-5; D is perhaps TRBD1 (6 bases). In germline, CDR1 is ENHRY, CDR2 SYGVKD. The CDR3 loop spans 13 amino acids. V dropped 8 bases and J dropped 3 bases, with 13 bases sitting between them. The CDR3 DNA reads TGTGCCATCCGGTCGGACAGCAAAGAGACCCAGTACTTC. Translated: CAIRSDSKETQYF.

V gene TRBV10-1 combines with J gene TRBJ1-5, with a tentative D call TRBD1 (6 bases). V lost 6 bases and J lost 3, with 18 bases in between. Per germline, CDR1 WNHNN and CDR2 SYGVQD (reference sequence). This CDR3 has 16 residues. CDR3 coding DNA: TGCGCCAGCAGCCAGGGAACAGGGAGCCTCAATCAGCCCCAGCATTTT. It specifies CASSQGTGSLNQPQHF.

The chain has TRBV6-6 and TRBJ2-7; D may be TRBD2 (7 bases). This CDR3 has 15 amino acids. The V gene lost 4 bases and the J gene lost 2 bases, with 15 bases spanning the gap. Germline V gene lookup returns CDR1 MNHNY and CDR2 SVGAGI (reference sequence). The chain's CDR3 is CASSSREGGPYEQYF. CDR3 nucleotide sequence: TGTGCCAGCAGTTCCCGCGAGGGGGGGCCCTACGAGCAGTACTTC.

The genes are TRBV4-2 and TRBJ2-1, with D possibly matching TRBD2 (6 bases). V gave up 1 base and J gave up 3 bases, with 13 bases separating them. In germline, CDR1 is LGHNA, CDR2 YNFKEQ. This CDR3 comprises 16 residues. The CDR3 bases are TGTGCCAGCAGCCAAGGAGTCGGGAGCCTCTACAATGAGCAGTTCTTC. This gives the protein CASSQGVGSLYNEQFF.

The rearrangement uses TRBV27 and TRBJ1-2; D might be TRBD1 (5 bases). The CDR3 contains 13 residues. Germline-derived CDR1 and CDR2 are MNHEY and SMNVEV (reference sequence). With 3 bases removed from V and 4 bases from J, the gap between germline ends came to 9 bases. In DNA, the CDR3 is TGTGCCAGCAGTTTGGGGACTTCCTATGGCTACACCTTC. Residues: CASSLGTSYGYTF.

The chain couples TRBV18 to TRBJ2-5; no clear D gene. Germline V CDR1 and CDR2: KGHSH, LQKENI. V was shortened by 3 bases and J by 5 bases, with 4 bases between the two germline ends. This CDR3 has 11 amino acids. This chain's CDR3 is CASSPEETQYF. The CDR3 DNA reads as TGTGCCAGCTCACCGGAGGAGACCCAGTACTTC.

The chain couples TRBV15 to TRBJ2-7; perhaps TRBD2 as D (6 bases). Germline V gene lookup returns CDR1 LNHNV and CDR2 YYDKDF (reference sequence). The CDR3 is 12 residues long. Trimming stripped 2 bases from V and 6 bases from J, with 8 bases between. The CDR3: CATSRQGGEQYF. Here the CDR3 DNA reads TGTGCCACCAGCAGACAGGGAGGCGAGCAGTACTTC.

This chain connects TRBV11-2 to TRBJ1-3, with D tentatively TRBD1 (6 bases). V was trimmed by 5 bases and J by 4 bases, leaving 12 bases between them. CDR3 length equals 14 residues. Germline V gives CDR1 SGHAT, CDR2 FQNNGV. CDR3 nucleotides: TGTGCCAGCAGCGCCACAGGGACGGGAAACACCATATATTTT. It encodes CASSATGTGNTIYF.

The chain recombines TRBV28 with TRBJ2-7, with 9 bases fitting TRBD1. The CDR3 consists of 16 residues. The V gene end was trimmed by 3 bases and the J gene end by 2 bases; junction bases not matched to a gene: 8. CDR1 MDHEN and CDR2 SYDVKM come from the germline V gene. The CDR3 nucleotides are TGTGCCAGCAGTTTGGCTAACAGGGGGCAGGCCTACGAGCAGTACTTC. This codes for CASSLANRGQAYEQYF.

This clone appeared a single time. The genes are TRBV12-5 and TRBJ1-1; D is possibly TRBD1 (6 bases). Trimming took off 0 bases at V and 3 bases at J, with 14 bases between the two ends. This CDR3 comprises 16 residues. CDR1 LGHNT and CDR2 FRNRAP come from the germline V gene. CDR3 loop: CASGLVLGGRDTEAFF. The CDR3 DNA sequence: TGTGCTAGTGGTTTGGTACTTGGGGGCCGGGACACTGAAGCTTTCTTT.

The chain joins TRBV25-1 to TRBJ2-7; 8 bases align to TRBD1. V gave up 6 bases and J gave up 1 base; unmatched junction bases: 5. Germline CDR1 MGHDK, CDR2 SYGVNS. The CDR3 is 14 residues long. The CDR3 reads CASRPTGVSYEQYF. For the CDR3, the DNA is TGTGCCAGCAGACCGACAGGGGTATCCTACGAGCAGTACTTC.

This chain uses TRBV5-6 with TRBJ2-3, with 7 bases fitting TRBD2. The length of the CDR3 is 15 residues. The germline V gene encodes CDR1 SGHDT and CDR2 YYEEEE. Trimming took 3 bases from V and 4 from J; bases not matched to a gene: 8. The CDR3 reads CASSSRGRLADTQYF. In DNA form, the CDR3 reads TGTGCCAGCAGCTCCCGCGGGAGATTGGCAGATACGCAGTATTTT.

The genes are TRBV7-2 and TRBJ2-1; D is uncertain. CDR3 size: 17 residues. V was pared by 2 bases and J by 8 bases, with 22 bases between. CDR1 is SGHTA, CDR2 FQGNSA, per germline. This chain's CDR3 is CASSLLGVGFSVDEQFF. For the CDR3, the DNA is TGTGCCAGCAGCTTACTCGGTGTGGGCTTTTCGGTTGATGAGCAGTTCTTC.

The chain employs TRBV5-1 and TRBJ2-7; 12 nucleotides line up with TRBD2. V shed 5 bases, J shed 5 bases, and the junction held 20 bases outside the gene matches. The CDR3 is made up of 19 amino acids. Germline V CDR1 and CDR2: SGHRS, YFSETQ. The CDR3 loop reads CASSRVPLLAGGFGHEQYF. CDR3 sequence (DNA): TGCGCCAGCAGTCGGGTCCCTCTTCTAGCGGGAGGGTTCGGCCACGAGCAGTACTTC.

The chain has TRBV5-1 and TRBJ2-7, with D perhaps TRBD2 (6 bases). CDR1 SGHRS and CDR2 YFSETQ come from the germline V gene. There are 15 residues in the CDR3. Trimming cost V 0 bases and J 2 bases, with 12 bases left between them. The CDR3 sequence is CASSLAGLTTYEQYF. The CDR3 DNA reads as TGCGCCAGCAGCTTGGCGGGACTTACGACCTACGAGCAGTACTTC.